This paragraph covers one TCR beta chain sequence. The antigen remains unidentified. These data are taken from a study of blood T cells in healthy people across ages. Points from the study as a whole: Not knowing donor CMV status may have confounded expanded clonotype changes.

A second PCR of roughly 6 to 12 cycles used a sample-barcoded 5' primer and a J-beta primer mix. In TCRdb, the 5' RACE reads were re-called with MiXCR into one record per CDR3 protein. This table has approximately 940,000 distinct CDR3 sequences, around 46% appearing once. Material: blood. The receptor comes from a man aged 25-45 years in good health.

The CDR3 sequence is CASSLAPSNLYGYTF. The CDR3 DNA is TGTGCCAGCAGCTTAGCACCCTCTAACCTCTATGGCTACACCTTC. The chain couples TRBV13 to TRBJ1-2, with unresolved D. Germline CDR1 PRHDT, CDR2 FYEKMQ (reference sequence). The CDR3 has 15 residues. V lost 1 base and J 4 bases, leaving 13 bases between the germline ends.